The subject of this entry is one TCR beta chain. The antigen remains undetermined. The data are from a study of T cell repertoires in cytomegalovirus infection. The overall study: Carrying CMV and the relevant HLA type showed in public TCR beta signatures.

TCRdb ran MiXCR on the reads and lists one entry per CDR3 protein. The sample consists of some 680,000 distinct CDR3 sequences, roughly 36% of them appearing once. The CDR3 totals 14 residues. Germline CDR1 and CDR2: MNHEY and SMNVEV (reference sequence). With 3 bases clipped from V and 11 bases from J, the junction kept 7 bases outside the gene matches. General study points: CMV carriers with the relevant HLA were identified by cumulative public TCR beta family frequency.

The rearrangement links TRBV27 to TRBJ2-1; TRBD2 aligns across 10 bases. This receptor was identified in a human donor in good health (CMV status not recorded). Some clones in this sample may be carry-over from other donors' samples. What was sequenced was PBMCs. CDR3 coding DNA: TGTGCCAGCAGTTTGCTAGCGGGAGTCGTTAAGCAGTTCTTC. It yields the protein CASSLLAGVVKQFF.